What follows are 11 T cell receptor beta chains derived from one specimen sequenced in a study of Ad26.COV2.S vaccination and SARS-CoV-2 variants (dated by TCRdb to the early 2020s). The library was made by the immunoSEQ multiplex PCR assay. Imported from immuneACCESS, the table was reduced by TCRdb to in-frame sequences with V and J called. These copies leave out some clones; in studies compared against another copy, an unresolved V gene accounts for under half, and the cause of the remainder is not known. The sample records around 450,000 clones, 89% of which are singletons. Clones ranked in the top ten supply roughly 2.5% of the sample. The treatment or condition tag for this specimen amounts to: roughly 18 received Ad26.COV2.S at low or high dose, single or two shots; a few received placebo; per-sample allocation not given. For vaccine and placebo recipients, repertoires were sequenced using samples collected on day 63 after the first injection.

This specimen was peripheral blood, taken in a trial of Ad26.COV2.S vaccine versus placebo. The receptor source for this set is a person between 18 and 65 years old who received the Ad26.COV2.S COVID-19 vaccine or a placebo.

V and J are TRBV6-1 and TRBJ1-2; D possibly corresponds to TRBD1 (6 bases). Trimming stripped 3 bases from V and 6 bases from J, with 14 bases between. Per germline, CDR1 MNHNS and CDR2 SASEGT. There are 14 residues in the CDR3. The CDR3 sequence is CASSDLGRGDGYTF. The DNA of the CDR3 is TGTGCCAGCAGTGATTTGGGCAGGGGAGATGGCTACACCTTC.

The J gene is TRBJ1-2, the V gene TRBV7-9, with a tentative D call TRBD1 (6 bases). Germline V CDR1 and CDR2: SEHNR, FQNEAQ (reference sequence). This CDR3 is built from 11 residues. V lost 5 bases to trimming and J lost 7 bases, with 8 bases between them. The CDR3 here is CASSGGGGYTF. The CDR3 region has the DNA TGTGCCAGCAGCGGGGGCGGTGGCTACACCTTC. Supplemented by reference TRBV7-9 and TRBJ1-2, the full variable domain reads DTGVSQNPRHKITKRGQNVTFRCDPISEHNRLYWYRQTLGQGPEFLTYFQNEAQLEKSRLLSDRFSAERPKGSFSTLEIQRTEQGDSAMYLCASSGGGGYTFGSGTRLTVV.

The rearrangement links TRBV3-1 (or the pseudogene TRBV3-2) to TRBJ1-2; D is unclear. CDR3 length: 13 amino acids. Germline assignment: CDR1 LGHDT and CDR2 YNNKEL (reference sequence). V lost 1 base to trimming and J lost 5 bases, with 8 bases between them. CDR3 in amino acids: CASSQGVRYGYTF. DNA of the CDR3: TGTGCCAGCAGCCAAGGAGTTCGGTATGGCTACACCTTC.

The chain combines TRBV27 with TRBJ2-3; D may match TRBD1 or TRBD2 (6 bases each). The CDR3 sequence is 13 residues long. Germline loops: CDR1 MNHEY, CDR2 SMNVEV (reference sequence). Trimming took 9 bases from V and 4 from J, leaving 14 bases between them. DNA of the CDR3: TGTGCCAGTTACGGGGGCCGGGCAGATACGCAGTATTTT. Translating gives CASYGGRADTQYF.

The chain is built from TRBV5-1 and TRBJ1-1; a possible D gene is TRBD1 (6 bases). CDR3 size: 15 residues. Trimming took off 3 bases at V and 1 base at J, with 13 bases between the two ends. CDR1 and CDR2 (germline): SGHRS, YFSETQ. This chain's CDR3 is CASSSHREQNTEAFF. In DNA, the CDR3 is TGCGCCAGCAGCTCACACAGGGAGCAGAACACTGAAGCTTTCTTT.

The chain links TRBV4-3 to TRBJ2-2; D could derive from TRBD1 or TRBD2 (5 bases each). The length of the CDR3 is 17 residues. Germline V gives CDR1 LGHNA, CDR2 YSLEER. The ends were cut back, 2 bases at V and 1 base at J, with 14 bases in the middle. CDR3 sequence: CASSQRPAGGNTGELFF. For the CDR3, the DNA is TGCGCCAGCAGCCAACGTCCGGCTGGGGGGAACACCGGGGAGCTGTTTTTT.

This clone was recorded a few times. V usage is TRBV19 and J usage is TRBJ1-5; TRBD1 is a possible D gene (5 bases). This CDR3 contains 17 residues. The V end was cut by 2 bases, the J end by 4 bases, with 18 bases between. Per the germline V gene, CDR1 is LNHDA and CDR2 is SQIVND (reference sequence). The chain's CDR3 is CASSIPPGIGGNQPQHF. The DNA for the CDR3 is TGTGCCAGTAGTATACCCCCAGGGATAGGAGGGAATCAGCCCCAGCATTTT.

The rearrangement links TRBV19 to TRBJ2-1; the D is unclear. Germline assignment: CDR1 LNHDA and CDR2 SQIVND (reference sequence). V lost 3 bases to trimming and J lost 0 bases, with 9 bases between them. This CDR3 is built from 15 residues. The CDR3 DNA sequence: TGTGCCAGTAGTATTGGGTCGAGCTCCTACAATGAGCAGTTCTTC. Translation: CASSIGSSSYNEQFF.

The chain has TRBV7-8 and TRBJ2-7, with no clear D. The CDR3 sequence is 13 residues long. The V gene's germline CDR1 is SGHVS and CDR2 FQNEAQ. Trimming stripped 3 bases from V and 1 base from J, with 7 bases between. The CDR3 sequence: CASSFRESYEQYF. The CDR3 DNA follows: TGTGCCAGCAGCTTCCGCGAATCCTACGAGCAGTACTTC.

This chain uses TRBV27 with TRBJ1-6; D not certain. V was trimmed by 4 bases and J by 10 bases, leaving 11 bases between them. CDR3 length equals 13 residues. Per the germline V gene, CDR1 is MNHEY and CDR2 is SMNVEV (reference sequence). In DNA, the CDR3 is TGTGCCAGCAGTTCTGGACTATGGTCACCCCTCCACTTT. Encoded protein: CASSSGLWSPLHF.

The chain employs TRBV15 and TRBJ2-7; TRBD1 might be the D (6 bases). The CDR3 is made up of 15 amino acids. Between the trimmed V and J ends, which lost 4 bases and 4 bases, there was a span of 17 bases. The V gene's germline CDR1 is LNHNV and CDR2 YYDKDF (reference sequence). This CDR3 is CATSTLQGLGYEQYF. CDR3 bases: TGTGCCACCAGCACCCTCCAGGGGTTAGGGTACGAGCAGTACTTC. The full variable domain, with the rest looked up from reference TRBV15 and TRBJ2-7, is DAMVIQNPRYQVTQFGKPVTLSCSQTLNHNVMYWYQQKSSQAPKLLFHYYDKDFNNEADTPDNFQSRRPNTSFCFLDIRSPGLGDTAMYLCATSTLQGLGYEQYFGPGTRLTVT.